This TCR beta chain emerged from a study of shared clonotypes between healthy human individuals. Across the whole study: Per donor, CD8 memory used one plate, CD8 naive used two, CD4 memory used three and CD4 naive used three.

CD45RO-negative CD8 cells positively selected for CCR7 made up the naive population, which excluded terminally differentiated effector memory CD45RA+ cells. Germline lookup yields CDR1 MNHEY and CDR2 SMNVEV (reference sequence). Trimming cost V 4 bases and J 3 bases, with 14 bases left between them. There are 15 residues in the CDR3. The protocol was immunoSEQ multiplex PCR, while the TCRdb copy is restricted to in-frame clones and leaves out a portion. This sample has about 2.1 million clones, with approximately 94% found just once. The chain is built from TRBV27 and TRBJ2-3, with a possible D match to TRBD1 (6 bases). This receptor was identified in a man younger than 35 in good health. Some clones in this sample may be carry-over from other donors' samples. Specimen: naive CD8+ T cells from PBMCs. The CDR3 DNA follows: TGTGCCAGCAGTTCTCCGCAACAGGGTACAGATACGCAGTATTTT. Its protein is CASSSPQQGTDTQYF.